The 4 T cell receptor beta chains below come from one sample, sequenced in a study of follicular helper T cells after annual influenza vaccination. The assay was immunoSEQ multiplex PCR, and TCRdb's table has in-frame clones only and misses some. The data show approximately 10,000 clones, 70% to 90% seen once. Time point reported: 2015-2016 season, 7 days after influenza vaccination. Source: CXCR5+ CD38- circulating T follicular helper cells from blood, taken 7 days after influenza vaccination. Subset described: circulating Tfh, non-naive CD4+CXCR5+PD-1+ (ICOS+CD38+ or ICOS-CD38-). Receptors were obtained from an adult who received the influenza vaccine.

This clone was observed a handful of times. This chain links TRBV11-2 with TRBJ1-2, with D hard to call. Germline assignment: CDR1 SGHAT and CDR2 FQNNGV. Trimming pared 5 bases from V and 5 bases from J, leaving 12 bases between. This CDR3 is 13 amino acids long. The CDR3 loop reads CASSIRTDYGYTF. The CDR3, as DNA: TGTGCCAGCAGCATAAGGACGGATTATGGCTACACCTTC.

The chain combines TRBV6-1 with TRBJ1-2, with TRBD1 identical over 9 bases. The CDR3 length is 15 residues. The V gene's germline CDR1 is MNHNS and CDR2 SASEGT. V lost 0 bases and J lost 5; bases outside the gene matches: 4. In nucleotides, the CDR3 is TGTGCCAGCAGTGAAGCAGCACAGGGGGCTTATGGCTACACCTTC. This gives the protein CASSEAAQGAYGYTF.

This rearrangement joins TRBV19 to TRBJ2-3, with TRBD1 matching 9 bases. The CDR3 is made up of 14 amino acids. The V gene's germline CDR1 is LNHDA and CDR2 SQIVND (reference sequence). Trimming removed 4 bases from V and 5 bases from J; junction bases left unmatched: 4. The CDR3 DNA is TGTGCCAGTAGTACCGACAGGGGGGGAGATACGCAGTATTTT. This sequence encodes CASSTDRGGDTQYF.

This clone came up a few times. The genes are TRBV6-5 and TRBJ2-7, with 10 bases that match TRBD2. The V gene's germline CDR1 is MNHEY and CDR2 SVGAGI. J was trimmed by 9 bases and V by 5 bases; bases with no gene match: 4. The CDR3 extends over 12 amino acids. In nucleotides, the CDR3 is TGTGCCAGCAGTGCGACTAGCGGGTGGCAGTACTTC. The encoded protein is CASSATSGWQYF.